The 27 T cell receptor beta chains reported below all come from one sample, sequenced in a study of CD8 T cells in Susac syndrome. Reverse transcription of roughly 0.5 to 1 ug RNA used random hexamers. Via MiXCR, TCRdb re-called the immunoSEQ multiplex PCR reads, giving one row per CDR3 protein. The sample lists about 190,000 distinct CDR3 sequences, 85% to 95% occurring once. The sequenced sample consisted of CD4+ T cells from PBMCs. These receptors all stem from a human donor in good health.

The chain carries TRBV6-6 and TRBJ2-5; D is unresolved. Looked up from germline, CDR1 is MNHNY and CDR2 is SVGAGI (reference sequence). Trimming stripped 10 bases from V and 3 bases from J, with 12 bases between. The CDR3 covers 12 residues. CDR3 loop: CATSSVEETQYF. The CDR3 DNA sequence: TGTGCCACCAGCAGTGTAGAAGAGACCCAGTACTTC.

This chain uses TRBV15 with TRBJ2-3; 8 nucleotides line up with TRBD2. The CDR3 has 15 amino acids. Germline V gene lookup returns CDR1 LNHNV and CDR2 YYDKDF (reference sequence). V shed 3 bases and J 1 base; nucleotides not matched to a gene: 3. The CDR3 is CATSSGGARTDTQYF. The CDR3 bases are TGTGCCACCAGCAGCGGGGGGGCCCGCACAGATACGCAGTATTTT.

The chain combines TRBV7-9 with TRBJ2-4; no firm D call. The germline gives CDR1 SEHNR, CDR2 FQNEAQ (reference sequence). The V end was cut by 6 bases, the J end by 8 bases, with 11 bases between. The CDR3 is made up of 12 amino acids. CDR3 amino acids: CASSRPIDIQYF. The CDR3 region has the DNA TGTGCCAGCAGTCGGCCCATAGACATTCAGTACTTC.

The chain links TRBV9 to TRBJ1-1; no clear D gene. Germline V gene lookup returns CDR1 SGDLS and CDR2 YYNGEE. The CDR3 length is 15 residues. Trimming removed 4 bases from V and 1 base from J, with 14 bases in between. The DNA for the CDR3 is TGTGCCAGCAGCCCACATGCGGATGGGAACACTGAAGCTTTCTTT. Translated, it gives CASSPHADGNTEAFF.

This clonotype was found a few times. The junction does not match germline at one end; this may be a read error. The chain employs TRBV29-1 and TRBJ1-5; D not certain. The CDR3 runs 13 residues. Germline V lookup: CDR1 SQVTM, CDR2 ANQGSEA. The chain's CDR3 is CSVEVAGNQPQHF. CDR3 coding DNA: TGCAGCGTGGAAGTGGCGGGCAATCAGCCCCAGCATTTT. Based on the CDR3 plus reference TRBV29-1 and TRBJ1-5, the full variable domain is SAVISQKPSRDICQRGTSLTIQCQVDSQVTMMFWYRQQPGQSLTLIATANQGSEATYESGFVIDKFPISRPNLTFSTLTVSNMSPEDSSIYLCSVEVAGNQPQHFGDGTRLSIL.

This rearrangement joins TRBV29-1 to TRBJ1-2; D perhaps matches TRBD1 (6 bases). There are 11 residues in the CDR3. The germline gives CDR1 SQVTM, CDR2 ANQGSEA. The V and J ends lost 6 bases and 9 bases respectively, with 14 bases between them. The DNA of the CDR3 is TGCAGCGTCCTACAGGGAGCCAGCTACACCTTC. Its translation: CSVLQGASYTF.

The chain carries TRBV29-1 and TRBJ2-2; 9 bases fit TRBD1. Germline V lookup: CDR1 SQVTM, CDR2 ANQGSEA. Trimming at V came to 1 base and at J to 2 bases, leaving 8 bases not matched to a gene. This CDR3 comprises 17 residues. The CDR3 DNA sequence: TGCAGCGTTGAAGTCCCAAGGACAGGGGTCAACACCGGGGAGCTGTTTTTT. It is translated as CSVEVPRTGVNTGELFF.

The chain carries TRBV18 and TRBJ1-5; D is ambiguous. V lost 3 bases and J lost 0, with 12 bases in between. Germline lookup yields CDR1 KGHSH and CDR2 LQKENI. This CDR3 is built from 16 residues. The DNA of the CDR3 is TGTGCCAGCTCACCTGTACAAAAAGATAGCAATCAGCCCCAGCATTTT. Translated: CASSPVQKDSNQPQHF.

V gene TRBV2 combines with J gene TRBJ1-2; D gene ambiguous. There are 10 residues in the CDR3. Germline V gives CDR1 SNHLY, CDR2 FYNNEI. V lost 8 bases to trimming and J lost 5 bases, with 6 bases between them. CDR3 loop: CASAAYGYTF. DNA for the CDR3: TGTGCCAGCGCCGCTTATGGCTACACCTTC.

This chain connects TRBV30 to TRBJ1-2; D gene ambiguous. With 0 bases removed from V and 0 bases from J, the gap between germline ends came to 8 bases. Germline CDR1 and CDR2: GTSNPN and SVGIG (reference sequence). CDR3 length equals 14 residues. The CDR3 DNA reads TGTGCCTGGAGTGTTCTCGGAACTAACTATGGCTACACCTTC. It encodes CAWSVLGTNYGYTF.

This clonotype came up once. The chain has TRBV3-1 and TRBJ1-3; perhaps TRBD1 as D (6 bases). Deletions cut 0 bases from V and 3 bases from J, with 12 bases between. CDR3 size: 16 residues. CDR1 and CDR2 (germline): LGHDT, YNNKEL (reference sequence). The CDR3 spells CASSQDRGGGGNTIYF. The DNA for the CDR3 is TGTGCCAGCAGCCAAGATCGGGGGGGCGGTGGAAACACCATATATTTT.

The chain couples TRBV4-3 to TRBJ2-4, with unresolved D. V was pared by 0 bases and J by 7 bases, with 7 bases between. Germline V CDR1 and CDR2: LGHNA, YSLEER. The length of the CDR3 is 13 residues. The CDR3 DNA follows: TGCGCCAGCAGCCAAGAGTCGGAGAACATTCAGTACTTC. It codes for CASSQESENIQYF.

The chain combines TRBV5-1 with TRBJ2-7; D is perhaps TRBD2 (5 bases). The CDR3 spans 13 residues. Germline V CDR1 and CDR2: SGHRS, YFSETQ. The V end was cut by 2 bases, the J end by 2 bases, with 8 bases between. CDR3 loop: CASSFDGTYEQYV. The CDR3 nucleotides read TGCGCCAGCAGCTTTGACGGGACCTACGAGCAGTACGTC.

This chain connects TRBV4-3 to TRBJ2-5, with D possibly TRBD2 on 6 matching bases. V lost 1 base and J 1 base, leaving 13 bases between the germline ends. The germline gives CDR1 LGHNA, CDR2 YSLEER. The CDR3 is 16 residues long. This CDR3 is CASSQGTTLFQETQYF. CDR3 bases: TGCGCCAGCAGCCAAGGGACTACGCTTTTCCAAGAGACCCAGTACTTC.

The chain couples TRBV12-3 or TRBV12-4 to TRBJ2-3; no clear D gene. The V end lost 3 bases, the J end lost 4 bases, and 2 bases lay between the germline ends. This CDR3 contains 11 residues. The CDR3 loop is CASSFPDTQYF. The CDR3 bases are TGTGCCAGCAGTTTTCCAGATACGCAGTATTTT.

The chain combines TRBV9 with TRBJ1-2, with D unresolved. The V gene lost 3 bases and the J gene lost 3 bases, with 15 bases spanning the gap. Germline values: CDR1 SGDLS, CDR2 YYNGEE. The CDR3 is 15 amino acids. The CDR3, as DNA: TGTGCCAGCAGCGGATTTAAGGGAGTCGACTATGGCTACACCTTC. It codes for CASSGFKGVDYGYTF.

The chain couples TRBV29-1 to TRBJ2-3, with no clear D. The germline V gene has CDR1 SQVTM and CDR2 ANQGSEA. Trimming cost V 6 bases and J 6 bases, with 19 bases left between them. This CDR3 region has 14 residues. The CDR3, as DNA: TGCAGCGTCGTCCCGGGTGGTTCCGTGGATACGCAGTATTTT. Encoded protein: CSVVPGGSVDTQYF.

The chain carries TRBV7-2 and TRBJ2-1; D call uncertain. Germline V gene sequence: CDR1 SGHTA, CDR2 FQGNSA. V was trimmed by 3 bases and J by 5 bases, leaving 8 bases between them. The CDR3 runs 13 residues. As DNA, the CDR3 is TGTGCCAGCAGCTTGAGCCAGAACAATGAGCAGTTCTTC. It codes for CASSLSQNNEQFF. Variable domain in full (rest from reference TRBV7-2 and TRBJ2-1): GAGVSQSPSNKVTEKGKDVELRCDPISGHTALYWYRQSLGQGLEFLIYFQGNSAPDKSGLPSDRFSAERTGGSVSTLTIQRTQQEDSAVYLCASSLSQNNEQFFGPGTRLTVL.

The J gene is TRBJ1-1, the V gene TRBV28; tentative D call: TRBD1 (6 bases). V was cut by 5 bases and J by 3 bases, with 10 bases left in between. This CDR3 is built from 13 residues. Germline V gives CDR1 MDHEN, CDR2 SYDVKM. As DNA, the CDR3 is TGTGCCAGCAGTCTGGACAGCTACACTGAAGCTTTCTTT. Translated, it gives CASSLDSYTEAFF.

This chain connects TRBV28 to TRBJ1-1; no clear D. V dropped 8 bases and J dropped 4 bases, with 8 bases sitting between them. This CDR3 has 11 amino acids. Per germline, CDR1 MDHEN and CDR2 SYDVKM. CDR3 in amino acids: CASRLLTEAFF. Written as DNA, the CDR3 is TGTGCCAGCCGATTACTCACTGAAGCTTTCTTT.

The chain has TRBV27 and TRBJ2-3, with 7 positions matching TRBD1. V shed 5 bases, J shed 2 bases, and the junction held 4 bases outside the gene matches. Per the germline V gene, CDR1 is MNHEY and CDR2 is SMNVEV (reference sequence). CDR3 length: 14 amino acids. As DNA, the CDR3 is TGTGCCAGCAGTGAGGGACAGTTCACAGATACGCAGTATTTT. This gives the protein CASSEGQFTDTQYF.

The chain links TRBV28 to TRBJ2-3; D might be TRBD1 (5 bases). This CDR3 region has 14 residues. Germline V gene sequence: CDR1 MDHEN, CDR2 SYDVKM. The V gene lost 3 bases and the J gene lost 3 bases, with 10 bases spanning the gap. The CDR3 is CASSFPQGTDTQYF. The DNA for the CDR3 is TGTGCCAGCAGTTTCCCCCAGGGAACAGATACGCAGTATTTT.

This clonotype was recorded a few times. The V and J genes are TRBV20-1 and TRBJ1-2; D not resolved. CDR3 length: 9 amino acids. V was shortened by 6 bases and J by 8 bases, with 7 bases between the two germline ends. The germline CDR1 and CDR2 sequences are DFQATT and SNEGSKA (reference sequence). As DNA, the CDR3 is TGCAGTGCCGGAGGCGGCTACACCTTC. Translation gives CSAGGGYTF.

V and J are TRBV6-5 and TRBJ1-3; D remains ambiguous. Germline loops: CDR1 MNHEY, CDR2 SVGAGI. The CDR3 contains 11 residues. The V and J ends lost 10 bases and 4 bases respectively, with 8 bases between them. CDR3 bases: TGTGCCACCACGTCGGGAAACACCATATATTTT. Encoded protein: CATTSGNTIYF.

V is TRBV24-1 and J is TRBJ2-3; 9 nucleotides line up with TRBD1. Germline-derived CDR1 and CDR2 are KGHDR and SFDVKD. V shed 3 bases and J 1 base; nucleotides not matched to a gene: 1. The CDR3 is 15 residues long. CDR3 protein: CATSDRDRGTDTQYF. In nucleotides, the CDR3 is TGTGCCACCAGTGATCGGGACAGGGGCACAGATACGCAGTATTTT.

This chain connects TRBV18 to TRBJ2-1, with a possible D match to TRBD1 (5 bases). The CDR3 spans 13 residues. Trimming stripped 5 bases from V and 10 bases from J, with 15 bases between. Per the germline V gene, CDR1 is KGHSH and CDR2 is LQKENI. CDR3 region: CASSSTTAGEQFF. DNA of the CDR3: TGTGCCAGCTCATCAACAACTGCAGGGGAGCAGTTCTTC. The full variable domain, completed using reference TRBV18 and TRBJ2-1, is NAGVMQNPRHLVRRRGQEARLRCSPMKGHSHVYWYRQLPEEGLKFMVYLQKENIIDESGMPKERFSAEFPKEGPSILRIQQVVRGDSAAYFCASSSTTAGEQFFGPGTRLTVL.

J is TRBJ2-5 and V is TRBV9, with a weak D call TRBD2 (6 bases). The germline V and J ends were trimmed by 0 bases and 2 bases, with 14 bases remaining between them. Germline-derived CDR1 and CDR2 are SGDLS and YYNGEE. This CDR3 is 16 amino acids long. The CDR3 DNA reads as TGTGCCAGCAGCGTAGTCGGGGGTGGAGAGCAAGAGACCCAGTACTTC. Amino acid sequence: CASSVVGGGEQETQYF. The full variable domain, its missing parts supplied by reference TRBV9 and TRBJ2-5, is DSGVTQTPKHLITATGQRVTLRCSPRSGDLSVYWYQQSLDQGLQFLIQYYNGEERAKGNILERFSAQQFPDLHSELNLSSLELGDSALYFCASSVVGGGEQETQYFGPGTRLLVL.